Described below is a single T cell receptor beta chain sequence and its context. The data were obtained in a study of blood T cell repertoires in COVID-19. Study as a whole: Material from acute and convalescent COVID-19 was sourced from the United States, Italy and Spain. T cells, B-cell-depleted T cells, or PBMCs supplied cDNA or gDNA.

The CDR3 spans 12 residues. The germline V gene has CDR1 SGHRS and CDR2 YFSETQ. Deletions cut 4 bases from V and 8 bases from J, with 10 bases between. Authors' processing steps: Reference gene primers were amplified, and this amplification served to estimate nucleated cell counts. Profiling relied on immunoSEQ multiplex PCR, and the TCRdb table lists in-frame clones only, not all of them. V and J calls and clone size are as listed in that table; D and trimming were resolved from the DNA. The sample has nearly 55,000 clones, about nine tenths seen once. The sequence derives from a woman in her sixties with active or convalescent COVID-19. The chain is built from TRBV5-1 and TRBJ1-5; D call uncertain. What was sequenced was peripheral blood. The CDR3 sequence is CASSPRQKPQHF. The CDR3 DNA reads TGCGCCAGCAGCCCCCGTCAGAAGCCCCAGCATTTT.